This T cell receptor beta chain was identified during a study of T cells in Graves' hyperthyroidism and ophthalmopathy. This clonotype has a count of ten or more. The V gene's germline CDR1 is MGHDK and CDR2 SYGVNS. Trimming cost V 4 bases and J 3 bases; bases outside gene matches: 9. The CDR3 runs to 16 residues. Template material for amplifying TCR beta CDR3 regions consisted of RNA transcripts. A set of HTBI primers served as the primers for a first-round RT-PCR of the TCR CDR3. TCRdb itself ran the multiplex PCR reads through MiXCR, one entry per CDR3 protein. Among nearly 600,000 distinct CDR3 sequences listed, 11% to 15% were seen once. Used for diagnoses were clinical symptoms, serum thyroxine and TRAb, thyroid ultrasound and orbital computed tomography. When hyperthyroidism was first diagnosed, the blood sample was taken, preceding any ophthalmopathy symptoms.

The chain joins TRBV25-1 to TRBJ2-7, with TRBD2 matching over 10 bases. The specimen was blood. This clonotype originated in a woman aged 30 to 39 with Graves' hyperthyroidism that later progressed to Graves' ophthalmopathy. CDR3 in DNA: TGTGCCAGCAGTGGGGGCACTAGCGGGGTTCTCTACGAGCAGTACTTC. The encoded protein is CASSGGTSGVLYEQYF.